This TCR beta chain appears in the sequencing data of a study of Ad26.COV2.S vaccination and SARS-CoV-2 variants. Study-wide context: Once, or twice with 56 days between doses, Ad26.COV2.S was given intramuscularly.

This clone was seen just once. Treatment noted: some 20 received Ad26.COV2.S at low or high dose, single or two shots; a few received placebo; per-sample allocation not given. The investigators took samples on day 63 after the first vaccine or placebo injection. Ad26.COV2.S expressed prefusion-stabilized spike from the original Wuhan strain. Method: immunoSEQ multiplex PCR; TCRdb's copy keeps in-frame clones and lacks some. The sample holds about 350,000 clones, roughly 90% seen once. This CDR3 spans 14 amino acids. Germline V gene lookup returns CDR1 SGHDT and CDR2 YYEEEE. Trimming stripped 0 bases from V and 3 bases from J, with 6 bases between.

This clonotype originated in a person aged 18 to 65 who received the Ad26.COV2.S COVID-19 vaccine or a placebo. Sample: peripheral blood, taken in a trial of Ad26.COV2.S vaccine versus placebo. This sequence joins TRBV5-6 and TRBJ1-4; D gene unclear. CDR3 sequence (DNA): TGTGCCAGCAGCTTGGGTGGGTCTAATGAAAAACTGTTTTTT. Its protein product is CASSLGGSNEKLFF.